Each of the 18 T cell receptor beta chains below was sequenced from the same sample in a study of T cells after yellow fever vaccination. TCRdb used MiXCR to reprocess the 5' RACE reads, holding one entry per CDR3 protein. The sample records around 310,000 distinct CDR3 sequences, 3% to 4.5% being singletons. The sample was PBMCs, taken 5 days after the yellow fever booster vaccination. The receptors stem from a man aged 18-30 years who received the YFV17D yellow fever vaccine.

Ten or more counts support this clonotype. The chain has TRBV6-2 or TRBV6-3 and TRBJ2-3; 10 bases fit TRBD2. The CDR3 runs to 16 residues. Looked up from germline, CDR1 is MNHEY and CDR2 is SVGEGT. V lost 5 bases to trimming and J lost 2 bases; unmatched junction nucleotides: 7. This CDR3 reads CASSPGTSVVTDTQYF. CDR3 bases: TGTGCCAGCAGTCCCGGGACTAGCGTCGTCACAGATACGCAGTATTTT.

In its sample, this clonotype was seen a few times. The chain recombines TRBV2 with TRBJ1-1; TRBD1 agrees at 7 bases. Germline V gives CDR1 SNHLY, CDR2 FYNNEI. The CDR3 is 13 residues long. V was clipped by 10 bases and J by 3 bases; unmatched bases: 8. CDR3 region: CATAGGGDTEAFF. DNA of the CDR3: TGTGCCACCGCAGGGGGTGGGGACACTGAAGCTTTCTTT.

This clonotype has a handful of counts. The chain links TRBV7-7 to TRBJ1-4, with 7 bases fitting TRBD1. Trimming at V came to 5 bases and at J to 0 bases, leaving 3 bases not matched to a gene. CDR1 is SSHAT, CDR2 FNYEAQ, per germline (reference sequence). CDR3 size: 15 residues. In nucleotides, the CDR3 is TGTGCCAGCAGCGTAACAGGGGCAACTAATGAAAAACTGTTTTTT. This sequence encodes CASSVTGATNEKLFF.

This clonotype was recorded many times. The V and J genes are TRBV29-1 and TRBJ2-2; maybe TRBD2 (6 bases). Germline CDR1 SQVTM, CDR2 ANQGSEA. This CDR3 region has 11 residues. V was pared by 7 bases and J by 3 bases, with 6 bases between. The CDR3 loop is CSGGDTGELFF. Written as DNA, the CDR3 is TGCAGCGGGGGGGACACCGGGGAGCTGTTTTTT.

This clonotype was counted a few times. The rearrangement uses TRBV6-6 and TRBJ2-5; 12 nucleotides match TRBD1. The CDR3 totals 18 residues. Germline lookup yields CDR1 MNHNY and CDR2 SVGAGI (reference sequence). V was clipped by 2 bases and J by 4 bases; unmatched bases: 11. The CDR3 DNA is TGTGCCAGCAGTTACACAGCCGGGACAGGGGGCCCCGGAGAGACCCAGTACTTC. Its translation: CASSYTAGTGGPGETQYF.

Ten or more counts support this clonotype. The rearrangement links TRBV7-2 to TRBJ2-3; possibly TRBD1 for D (5 bases). Trimming cost V 2 bases and J 2 bases, with 8 bases left between them. This CDR3 is 14 amino acids long. The germline V gene encodes CDR1 SGHTA and CDR2 FQGNSA. The CDR3 here is CASSLQGNTDTQYF. The CDR3 nucleotides are TGTGCCAGCAGCTTACAGGGAAACACAGATACGCAGTATTTT.

This sequence joins TRBV20-1 and TRBJ2-6; tentatively, D is TRBD2 (5 bases). The CDR3 is made up of 16 amino acids. Deletions cut 6 bases from V and 1 base from J, with 16 bases between. Per germline, CDR1 DFQATT and CDR2 SNEGSKA (reference sequence). As DNA, the CDR3 is TGCAGTGCACCCGCCCGGAGAGGGTCTGGGGCCAACGTCCTGACTTTC. Amino acids: CSAPARRGSGANVLTF.

The CDR3 DNA is TGCGCCAGCAGCCAAGAGGAGCGGGGGGTAACTAACTATGGCTACACCTTC. Translated, it gives CASSQEERGVTNYGYTF. The chain employs TRBV4-1 and TRBJ1-2, with D perhaps matching TRBD1 (5 bases). CDR1 is MGHRA and CDR2 is YSYEKL in the germline V gene. Trimming left V 0 bases short and J 0 bases short, with 14 bases between. CDR3 length equals 17 residues.

The table lists this clonotype with a few counts. J is TRBJ2-2 and V is TRBV6-4, with 9 bases aligning to TRBD1. The CDR3 spans 15 residues. V shed 10 bases, J shed 1 base, and the junction held 7 bases outside the gene matches. CDR1 and CDR2 from the germline V gene are MRHNA and SNTAGT. CDR3 DNA: TGTGCCAACACACCGGGACAGGGGAACACCGGGGAGCTGTTTTTT. It yields the protein CANTPGQGNTGELFF.

The V and J genes are TRBV6-6 and TRBJ1-4, with D unclear. This CDR3 is 14 amino acids long. The V gene's germline CDR1 is MNHNY and CDR2 SVGAGI (reference sequence). With 6 bases removed from V and 6 bases from J, the gap between germline ends came to 14 bases. The CDR3 spells CASRLGVGDEKLFF. DNA for the CDR3: TGTGCCAGCAGGCTCGGTGTGGGAGATGAAAAACTGTTTTTT.

On this clonotype: At one end, the junction sequence differs from germline, possibly due to a read error. This sequence joins TRBV7-2 and TRBJ2-1; D tentatively reads TRBD1 or TRBD2 (7 bases each). Germline V gene data show CDR1 as SGHTA and CDR2 as FQGNSA. This CDR3 region has 11 residues. CDR3 nucleotide sequence: TGTGCCAGCAGCTATCAGGGGGGGCTTCACTTC. This translates into CASSYQGGLHF.

This clonotype was recorded at least ten times. The chain carries TRBV7-2 and TRBJ2-3; 8 bases map to TRBD1. Trimming at V came to 5 bases and at J to 2 bases, leaving 6 bases not matched to a gene. Germline values: CDR1 SGHTA, CDR2 FQGNSA. The CDR3 has 15 amino acids. The CDR3 loop reads CASSRDRYITDTQYF. The CDR3 nucleotides are TGTGCCAGCAGCCGGGACAGGTACATCACAGATACGCAGTATTTT.

This clonotype was counted only a few times. The rearrangement joins TRBV29-1 to TRBJ1-2; a weak D match, TRBD1 (6 bases). Per germline, CDR1 SQVTM and CDR2 ANQGSEA. The V end was cut by 8 bases, the J end by 5 bases, with 24 bases between. The CDR3 runs 15 residues. CDR3 nucleotide sequence: TGCAGCATCCTCATAGGGGGGGCTCGTGGATATGGCTACACCTTC. This encodes CSILIGGARGYGYTF.

This clonotype was recorded a few times. This chain connects TRBV14 to TRBJ1-4; D unclear. This CDR3 spans 16 amino acids. V lost 4 bases and J 0 bases, leaving 12 bases between the germline ends. The V gene's germline CDR1 is SGHDN and CDR2 FVKESK. CDR3 coding DNA: TGTGCCAGCAGCCGCCTCCAGAGTTCAACTAATGAAAAACTGTTTTTT. Amino acid sequence: CASSRLQSSTNEKLFF.

The chain joins TRBV7-6 to TRBJ1-6; the D gene is possibly TRBD1 (6 bases). The CDR3 runs to 15 residues. V lost 3 bases, J lost 5 bases, and 11 bases lay in between. Germline values: CDR1 SGHVS, CDR2 FNYEAQ. For the CDR3, the DNA is TGTGCCAGCAGCTTCACCGGGACACATAATTCACCCCTCCACTTT. It codes for CASSFTGTHNSPLHF.

This clonotype appeared a few times. V is TRBV18 and J is TRBJ2-5, with TRBD2 matching 8 bases. V shed 3 bases and J 3 bases; nucleotides not matched to a gene: 6. This CDR3 contains 15 residues. CDR1 KGHSH and CDR2 LQKENI come from the germline V gene. The CDR3 is CASSPLSGAEETQYF. The CDR3, as DNA: TGTGCCAGCTCACCCCTTAGCGGGGCCGAAGAGACCCAGTACTTC.

This clonotype was found a few times. The rearrangement links TRBV27 to TRBJ2-2; unclear D gene. This CDR3 is built from 13 residues. The germline V gene has CDR1 MNHEY and CDR2 SMNVEV (reference sequence). With 2 bases removed from V and 6 bases from J, the gap between germline ends came to 7 bases. This chain's CDR3 is CASSLLGAGELFF. CDR3 DNA: TGTGCCAGCAGTTTACTTGGTGCCGGGGAGCTGTTTTTT.

This clonotype was found many times. The rearrangement uses TRBV27 and TRBJ2-2; D is undetermined. CDR3 length: 12 residues. Trimming cost V 7 bases and J 4 bases, with 7 bases left between them. Germline CDR1 reads MNHEY; CDR2 reads SMNVEV (reference sequence). CDR3 in DNA: TGTGCCAGCAATGACGCCACCGGGGAGCTGTTTTTT. This codes for CASNDATGELFF.